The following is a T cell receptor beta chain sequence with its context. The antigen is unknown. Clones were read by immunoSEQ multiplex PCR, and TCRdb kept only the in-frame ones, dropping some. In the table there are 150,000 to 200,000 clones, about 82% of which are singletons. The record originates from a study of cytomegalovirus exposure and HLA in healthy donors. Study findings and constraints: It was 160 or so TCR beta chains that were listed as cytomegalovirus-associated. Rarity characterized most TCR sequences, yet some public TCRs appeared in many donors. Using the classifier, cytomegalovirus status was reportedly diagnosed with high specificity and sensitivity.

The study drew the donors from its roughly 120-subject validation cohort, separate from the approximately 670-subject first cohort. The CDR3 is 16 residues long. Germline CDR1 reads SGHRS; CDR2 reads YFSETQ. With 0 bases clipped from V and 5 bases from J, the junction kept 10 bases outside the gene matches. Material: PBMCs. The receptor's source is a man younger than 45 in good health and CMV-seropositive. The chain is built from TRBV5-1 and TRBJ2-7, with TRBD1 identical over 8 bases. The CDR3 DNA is TGCGCCAGCAGCTTGGTCCCCACAGGGGGTAATGACGAGCAGTACTTC. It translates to CASSLVPTGGNDEQYF.